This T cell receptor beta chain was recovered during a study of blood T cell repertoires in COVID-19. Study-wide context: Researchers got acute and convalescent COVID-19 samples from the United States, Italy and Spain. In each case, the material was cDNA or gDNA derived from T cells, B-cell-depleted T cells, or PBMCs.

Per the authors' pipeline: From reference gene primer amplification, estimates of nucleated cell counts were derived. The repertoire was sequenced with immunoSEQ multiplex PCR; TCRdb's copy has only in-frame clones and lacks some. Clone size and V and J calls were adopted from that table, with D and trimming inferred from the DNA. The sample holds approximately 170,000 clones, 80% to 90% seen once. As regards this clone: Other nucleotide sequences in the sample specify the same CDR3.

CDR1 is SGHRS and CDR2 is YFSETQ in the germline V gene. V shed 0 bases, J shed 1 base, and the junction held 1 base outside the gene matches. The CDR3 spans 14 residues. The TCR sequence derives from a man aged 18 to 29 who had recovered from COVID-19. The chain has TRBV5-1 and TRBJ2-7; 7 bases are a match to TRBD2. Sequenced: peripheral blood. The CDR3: CASSLGTSSYEQYF. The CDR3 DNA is TGCGCCAGCAGCTTGGGGACTAGTTCCTACGAGCAGTACTTC.